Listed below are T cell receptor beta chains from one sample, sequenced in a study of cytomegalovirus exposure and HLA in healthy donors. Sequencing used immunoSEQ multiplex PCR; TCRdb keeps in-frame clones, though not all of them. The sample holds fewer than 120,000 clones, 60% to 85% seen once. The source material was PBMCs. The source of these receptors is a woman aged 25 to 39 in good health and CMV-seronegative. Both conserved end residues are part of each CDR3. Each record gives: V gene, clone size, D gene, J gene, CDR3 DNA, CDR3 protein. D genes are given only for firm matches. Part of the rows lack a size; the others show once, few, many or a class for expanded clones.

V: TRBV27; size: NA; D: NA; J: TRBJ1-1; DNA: TGTGCCAGCAGTCTTACAGTGAACACTGAAGCTTTCTTT; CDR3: CASSLTVNTEAFF
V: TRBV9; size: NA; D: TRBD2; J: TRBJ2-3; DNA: TGTGCCAGCAGCGTACTAGCGGGGGACACAGATACGCAGTATTTT; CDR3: CASSVLAGDTDTQYF
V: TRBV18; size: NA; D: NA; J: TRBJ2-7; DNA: TGTGCCAGCTCCCCAGATCTGGTCGCGGAGCAGTACTTC; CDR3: CASSPDLVAEQYF
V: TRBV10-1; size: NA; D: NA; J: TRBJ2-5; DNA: TGCGCCAGCAGAGGGACTGAAGAGACCCAGTACTTC; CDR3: CASRGTEETQYF
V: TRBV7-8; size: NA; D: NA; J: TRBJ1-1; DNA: TGTGCCGGCGCCCGGGGTTTTAACACTGAAGCTTTCTTT; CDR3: CAGARGFNTEAFF
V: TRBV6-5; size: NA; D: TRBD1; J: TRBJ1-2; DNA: TGTGCCAGCAGTTACTCCCGGGACAGGGGGCTGGGGGGCTACACCTTC; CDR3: CASSYSRDRGLGGYTF
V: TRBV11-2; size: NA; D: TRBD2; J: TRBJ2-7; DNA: TGTGCCAGCAGCTATCAGACTAGCGGGCAGTACTACGAGCAGTACTTC; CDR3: CASSYQTSGQYYEQYF
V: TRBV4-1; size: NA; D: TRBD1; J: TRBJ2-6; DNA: TGCGCCAGCAGCCAGTCACCGGGACAGGGAGGTTCTGGGGCCAACGTCCTGACTTTC; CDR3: CASSQSPGQGGSGANVLTF
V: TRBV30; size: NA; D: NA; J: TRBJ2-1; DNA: TGTGCCTGGAGTGTAAACCGGGGGAGCTCCTACAATGAGCAGTTCTTC; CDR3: CAWSVNRGSSYNEQFF
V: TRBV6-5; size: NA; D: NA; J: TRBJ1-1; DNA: TGTGCCAGCAGTCGGATGGGCAGGCCAGAAGCTTTCTTT; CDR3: CASSRMGRPEAFF
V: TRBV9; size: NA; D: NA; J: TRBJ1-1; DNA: TGTGCCAGCAGCCCGGGAACGAACACTGAAGCTTTCTTT; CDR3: CASSPGTNTEAFF
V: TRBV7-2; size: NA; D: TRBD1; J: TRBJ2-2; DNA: TGTGCCAGCAGCTTTGACAGGGGTCCCTCCGGGGAGCTGTTTTTT; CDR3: CASSFDRGPSGELFF
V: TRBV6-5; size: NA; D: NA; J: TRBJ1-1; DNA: TGTGCCAGCAGTCTTCCGGGACAAGTCACTGAAGCTTTCTTT; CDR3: CASSLPGQVTEAFF
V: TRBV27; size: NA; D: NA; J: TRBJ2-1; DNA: TGTGCCAGCACGAGGGCTAGGGCTCGGGAGCAGTTCTTC; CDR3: CASTRARAREQFF
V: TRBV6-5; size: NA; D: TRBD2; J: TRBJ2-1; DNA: TGTGCCAGCAGTTCCGAGGGACTAGCGTCCAATGAGCAGTTCTTC; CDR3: CASSSEGLASNEQFF
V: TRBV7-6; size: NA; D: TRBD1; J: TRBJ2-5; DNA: TGTGCCAGCAGCTTTAACAGGGGTTTCCAAGAGACCCAGTACTTC; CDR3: CASSFNRGFQETQYF
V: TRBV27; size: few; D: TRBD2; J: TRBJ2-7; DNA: TGTGCCAGCCGTCGGGGGGTCGCCTACGAGCAGTACTTC; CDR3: CASRRGVAYEQYF
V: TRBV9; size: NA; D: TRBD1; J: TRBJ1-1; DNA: TGTGCCAGCAGCACGGGACAGGGGGGTGACACTGAAGCTTTCTTT; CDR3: CASSTGQGGDTEAFF
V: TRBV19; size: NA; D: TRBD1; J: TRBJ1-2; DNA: TGTGCCAGTAGTCCTCGGGACAGGACTAACTATGGCTACACCTTC; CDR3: CASSPRDRTNYGYTF
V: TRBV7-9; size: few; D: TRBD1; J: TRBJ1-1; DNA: TGTGCCAGCAGCTCACAGGGGGAAGCGAACACTGAAGCTTTCTTT; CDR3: CASSSQGEANTEAFF
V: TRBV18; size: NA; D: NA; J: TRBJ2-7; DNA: TGTGCCAGCTCACCACGACAGTTAGACGAGCAGTACTTC; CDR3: CASSPRQLDEQYF
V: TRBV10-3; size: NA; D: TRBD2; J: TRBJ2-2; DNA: TGTGCCATCAGTGACGAGGGAGGGGAGAGCACCGGGGAGCTGTTTTTT; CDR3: CAISDEGGESTGELFF
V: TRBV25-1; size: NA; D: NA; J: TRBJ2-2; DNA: TGTGCCAGCAGTGAATTCGTTGGGGAGCTGTTTTTT; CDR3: CASSEFVGELFF
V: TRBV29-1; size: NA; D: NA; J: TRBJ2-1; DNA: TGCAGCGTTGATGTCACAGCTGAGCAGTTCTTC; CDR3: CSVDVTAEQFF
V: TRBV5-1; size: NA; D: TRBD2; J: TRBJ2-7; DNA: TGCGCCAGCACGGTAGCGGGGTCATACGAGCAGTACTTC; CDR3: CASTVAGSYEQYF
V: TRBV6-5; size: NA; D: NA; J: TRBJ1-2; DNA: TGTGCCAGCAGTTACTCGGTCGCCGGCAACTATGATGGCTACACCTTC; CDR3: CASSYSVAGNYDGYTF
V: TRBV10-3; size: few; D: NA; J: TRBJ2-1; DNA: TGTGCCATCAGTGAATGGAGCCCGAACAATGAGCAGTTCTTC; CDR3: CAISEWSPNNEQFF
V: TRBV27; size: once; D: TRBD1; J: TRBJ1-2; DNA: TGTGCCAGCAGGACAGGGAGATATGGCTACACCTTC; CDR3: CASRTGRYGYTF
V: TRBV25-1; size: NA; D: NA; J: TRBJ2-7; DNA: TGTGCCAGCAGTGCCCCATACGAGCAGTACTTC; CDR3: CASSAPYEQYF
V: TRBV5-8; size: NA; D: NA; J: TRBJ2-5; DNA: TGTGCCAGCAGCTTGTCGCGGGGTTCATCGCAGGAGACCCAGTACTTC; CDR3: CASSLSRGSSQETQYF
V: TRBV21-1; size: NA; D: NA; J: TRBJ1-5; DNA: TGTGCCAGCAGCAAAGAAAACAGGGGGCACCAGCCCCAGCATTTT; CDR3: CASSKENRGHQPQHF
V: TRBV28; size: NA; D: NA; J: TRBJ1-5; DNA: TGTGCCAGCAGCACAGAAGGTCAGCCCCAGCATTTT; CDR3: CASSTEGQPQHF
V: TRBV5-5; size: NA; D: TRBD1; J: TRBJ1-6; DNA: TGTGCCAGCAGCTTGGGGTGGGACAGGGGAAATTCACCCCTCCACTTT; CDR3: CASSLGWDRGNSPLHF